A single T cell receptor beta chain is shown here with its context. Antigen specificity is unknown. No infections or other immune events were documented during collection. Sequencing used immunoSEQ multiplex PCR; TCRdb keeps in-frame clones, though not all of them. Found here are 95,000 or so clones, approximately 83% of them singletons; the top ten hold over 5%. The CDR3 spans 15 residues. CDR1 is SGHNT, CDR2 YYREEE, per germline (reference sequence). The ends were cut back, 3 bases at V and 6 bases at J, with 16 bases in the middle. The data originate from a study of identifying expanded T cells in peripheral blood. Study outcomes and limitations: Over approximately two and four weeks, about 15 and 19 clones changed, versus around 1.1 between replicates. Clone count variance between approximately 2-week samples rose with total template count.

The receptor comes from a person aged 18 to 70 in good health. V usage is TRBV5-4 and J usage is TRBJ2-4; D is perhaps TRBD1 (6 bases). The sequenced sample consisted of blood. The CDR3 bases are TGTGCCAGCAGCTCAGCACAGGGTCCCTTAAACATTCAGTACTTC. This encodes CASSSAQGPLNIQYF.